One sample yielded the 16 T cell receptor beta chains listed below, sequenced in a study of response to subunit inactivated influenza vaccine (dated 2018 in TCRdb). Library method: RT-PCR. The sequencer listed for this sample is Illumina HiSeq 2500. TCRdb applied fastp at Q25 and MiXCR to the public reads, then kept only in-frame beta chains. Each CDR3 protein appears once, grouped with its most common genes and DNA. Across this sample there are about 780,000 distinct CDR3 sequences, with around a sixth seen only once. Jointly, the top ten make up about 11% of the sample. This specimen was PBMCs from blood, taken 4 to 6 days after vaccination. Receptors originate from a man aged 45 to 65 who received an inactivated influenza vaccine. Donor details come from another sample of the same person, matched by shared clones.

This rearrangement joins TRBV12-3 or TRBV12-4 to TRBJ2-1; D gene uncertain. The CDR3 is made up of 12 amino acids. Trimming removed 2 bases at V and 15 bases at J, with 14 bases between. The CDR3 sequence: CASSLTASQAFF. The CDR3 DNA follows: TGTGCCAGCAGTTTAACGGCTAGTCAGGCGTTCTTC.

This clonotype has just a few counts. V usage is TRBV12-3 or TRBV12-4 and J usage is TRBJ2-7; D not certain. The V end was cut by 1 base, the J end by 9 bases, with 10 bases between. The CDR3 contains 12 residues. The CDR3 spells CASSLGVGWQYF. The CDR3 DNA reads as TGTGCCAGCAGTTTAGGCGTCGGCTGGCAGTACTTC.

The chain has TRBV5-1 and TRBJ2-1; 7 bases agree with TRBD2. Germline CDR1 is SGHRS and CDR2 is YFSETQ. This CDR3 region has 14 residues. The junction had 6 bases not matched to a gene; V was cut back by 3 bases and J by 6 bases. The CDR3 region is CASSSTTSSNEQFF. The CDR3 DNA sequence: TGCGCCAGCAGCTCGACGACTAGCAGCAATGAGCAGTTCTTC.

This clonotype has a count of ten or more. In nucleotides, the CDR3 is TGTGCCAGCAGTTTAAGGGGACAAGCTAGCCCCTACGAGCAGTACTTC. It codes for CASSLRGQASPYEQYF. The V call is TRBV27, the J call TRBJ2-7; D may be TRBD1 (6 bases). The germline V and J ends were trimmed by 2 bases and 2 bases, with 16 bases remaining between them. This CDR3 region has 16 residues. Looked up from germline, CDR1 is MNHEY and CDR2 is SMNVEV (reference sequence).

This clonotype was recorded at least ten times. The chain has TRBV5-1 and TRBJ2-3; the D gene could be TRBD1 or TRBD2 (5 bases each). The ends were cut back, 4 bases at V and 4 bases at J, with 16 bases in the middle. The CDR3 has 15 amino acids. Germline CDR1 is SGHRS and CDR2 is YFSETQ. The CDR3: CASSLGTSGPDTQYF. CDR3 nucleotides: TGCGCCAGCAGCCTCGGGACCTCCGGGCCAGATACGCAGTATTTT.

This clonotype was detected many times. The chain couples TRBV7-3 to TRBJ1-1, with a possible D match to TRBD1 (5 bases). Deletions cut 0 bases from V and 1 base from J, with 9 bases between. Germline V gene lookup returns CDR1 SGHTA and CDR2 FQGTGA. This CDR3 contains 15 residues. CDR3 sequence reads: CASSLTQGPNTEAFF. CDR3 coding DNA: TGTGCCAGCAGCTTAACTCAGGGACCGAACACTGAAGCTTTCTTT.

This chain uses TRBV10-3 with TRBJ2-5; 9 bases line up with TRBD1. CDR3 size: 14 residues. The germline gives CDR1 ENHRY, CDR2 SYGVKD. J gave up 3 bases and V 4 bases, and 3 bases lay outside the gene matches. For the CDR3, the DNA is TGTGCCATCAGTGCCGGACAGGGGAAAGAGACCCAGTACTTC. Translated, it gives CAISAGQGKETQYF.

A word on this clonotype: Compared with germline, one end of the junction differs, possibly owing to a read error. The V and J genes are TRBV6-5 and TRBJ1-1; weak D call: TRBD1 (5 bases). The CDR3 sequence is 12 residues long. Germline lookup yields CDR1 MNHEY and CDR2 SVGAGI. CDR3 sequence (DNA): TGTGGCAGCTGGCGTAGGGGCACTGAAGCTTTCTTT. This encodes CGSWRRGTEAFF.

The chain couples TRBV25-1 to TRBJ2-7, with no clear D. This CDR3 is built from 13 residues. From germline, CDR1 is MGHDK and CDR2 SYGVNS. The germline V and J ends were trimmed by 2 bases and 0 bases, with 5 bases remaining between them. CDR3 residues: CASSEAFSYEQYF. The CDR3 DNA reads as TGTGCCAGCAGTGAAGCCTTCTCCTACGAGCAGTACTTC.

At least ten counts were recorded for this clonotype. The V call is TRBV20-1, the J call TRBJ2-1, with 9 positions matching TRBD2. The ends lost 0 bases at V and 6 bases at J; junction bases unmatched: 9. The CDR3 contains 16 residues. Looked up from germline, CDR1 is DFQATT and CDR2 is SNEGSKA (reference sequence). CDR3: CSARDLRGGAGNEQFF. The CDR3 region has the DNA TGCAGTGCTAGAGATTTGCGCGGGGGGGCCGGCAATGAGCAGTTCTTC.

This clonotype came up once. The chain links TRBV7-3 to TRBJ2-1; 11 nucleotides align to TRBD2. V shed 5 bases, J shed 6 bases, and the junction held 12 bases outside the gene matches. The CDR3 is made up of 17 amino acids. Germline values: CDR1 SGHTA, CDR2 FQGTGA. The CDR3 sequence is CASSKLAPGLAVNEQFF. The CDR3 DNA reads TGTGCCAGCAGCAAACTCGCGCCGGGACTAGCGGTCAATGAGCAGTTCTTC.

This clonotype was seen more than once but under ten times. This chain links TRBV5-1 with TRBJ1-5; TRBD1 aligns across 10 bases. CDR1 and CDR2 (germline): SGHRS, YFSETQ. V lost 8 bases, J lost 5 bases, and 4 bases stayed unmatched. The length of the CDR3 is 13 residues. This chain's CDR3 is CASRQGADQPQHF. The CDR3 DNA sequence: TGCGCCAGTCGACAGGGGGCCGATCAGCCCCAGCATTTT.

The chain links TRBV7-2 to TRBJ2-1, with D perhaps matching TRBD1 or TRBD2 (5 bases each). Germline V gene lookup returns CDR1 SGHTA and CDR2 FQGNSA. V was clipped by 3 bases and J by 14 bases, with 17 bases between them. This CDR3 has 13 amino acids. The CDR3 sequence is CASSFYGDDREFF. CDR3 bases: TGTGCCAGCAGCTTTTATGGGGACGATCGGGAGTTCTTC.

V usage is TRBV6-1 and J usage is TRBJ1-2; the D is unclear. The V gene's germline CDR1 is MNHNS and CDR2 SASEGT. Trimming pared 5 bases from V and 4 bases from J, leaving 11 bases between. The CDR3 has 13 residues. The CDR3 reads CASSTGSFYGYTF. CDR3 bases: TGTGCCAGCAGTACCGGGAGTTTCTATGGCTACACCTTC.

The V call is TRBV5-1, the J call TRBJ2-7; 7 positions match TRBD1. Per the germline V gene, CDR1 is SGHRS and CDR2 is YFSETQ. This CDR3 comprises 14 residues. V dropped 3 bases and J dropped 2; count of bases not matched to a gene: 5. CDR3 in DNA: TGCGCCAGCAGCTCCGGGACAGCAGCCTACGAGCAGTACTTC. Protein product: CASSSGTAAYEQYF. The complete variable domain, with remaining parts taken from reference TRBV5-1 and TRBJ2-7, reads KAGVTQTPRYLIKTRGQQVTLSCSPISGHRSVSWYQQTPGQGLQFLFEYFSETQRNKGNFPGRFSGRQFSNSRSEMNVSTLELGDSALYLCASSSGTAAYEQYFGPGTRLTVT.

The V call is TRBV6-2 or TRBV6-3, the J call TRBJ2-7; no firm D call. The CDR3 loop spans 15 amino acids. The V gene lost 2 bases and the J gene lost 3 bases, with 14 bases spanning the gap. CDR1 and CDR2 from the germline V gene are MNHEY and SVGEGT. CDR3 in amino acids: CASSYATRNLYEQYF. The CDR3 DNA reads TGTGCCAGCAGTTACGCGACAAGGAACCTCTACGAGCAGTACTTC.